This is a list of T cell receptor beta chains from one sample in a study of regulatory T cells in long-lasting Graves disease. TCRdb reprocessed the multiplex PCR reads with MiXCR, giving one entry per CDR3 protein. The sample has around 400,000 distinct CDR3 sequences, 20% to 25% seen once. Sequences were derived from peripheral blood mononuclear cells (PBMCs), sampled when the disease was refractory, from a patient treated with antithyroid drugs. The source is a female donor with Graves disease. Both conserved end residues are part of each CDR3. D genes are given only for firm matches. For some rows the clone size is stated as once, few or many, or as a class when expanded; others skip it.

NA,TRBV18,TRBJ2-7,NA,CASSPGGVYEQYF,TGTGCCAGCTCACCTGGGGGCGTCTACGAGCAGTACTTC
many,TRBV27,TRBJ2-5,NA,CASSLEGLRRSQETQYF,TGTGCCAGCAGTTTGGAGGGACTCAGACGGAGCCAAGAGACCCAGTACTTC
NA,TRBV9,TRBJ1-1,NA,CASSAGGSMNTEAFF,TGTGCCAGCAGCGCCGGGGGCAGCATGAACACTGAAGCTTTCTTT
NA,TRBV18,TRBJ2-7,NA,CASSPPTGSPQNEQYF,TGTGCCAGCTCACCACCAACGGGGTCCCCGCAGAACGAGCAGTACTTC
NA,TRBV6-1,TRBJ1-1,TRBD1,CASSRKTGADRSTEAFF,TGTGCCAGCAGTCGTAAGACAGGGGCCGATAGGAGCACTGAAGCTTTCTTT
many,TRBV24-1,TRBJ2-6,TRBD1,CATSDSTGALSSGANVLTF,TGTGCCACCAGTGATTCCACAGGGGCCCTGAGCTCTGGGGCCAACGTCCTGACTTTC
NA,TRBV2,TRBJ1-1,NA,CASSFRRETKGMNTEAFF,TGTGCCAGCAGTTTCCGTAGGGAGACAAAGGGCATGAACACTGAAGCTTTCTTT
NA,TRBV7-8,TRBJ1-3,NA,CASSLGRSIAGNTIYF,TGTGCCAGCAGCTTAGGACGTAGTATCGCTGGAAACACCATATATTTT
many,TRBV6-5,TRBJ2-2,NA,CASSYGGGELFF,TGTGCCAGCAGTTACGGCGGGGGGGAGCTGTTTTTT
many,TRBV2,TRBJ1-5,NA,CASSETENSNQPQHF,TGTGCCAGCAGTGAAACAGAAAATAGCAATCAGCCCCAGCATTTT
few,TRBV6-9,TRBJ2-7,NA,CASSYARKTYEQYF,TGTGCCAGCAGTTACGCCCGAAAGACCTACGAGCAGTACTTC
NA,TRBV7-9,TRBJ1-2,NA,CASSPAEQGISTGYTF,TGTGCCAGCAGCCCGGCCGAACAGGGAATTTCGACTGGCTACACCTTC
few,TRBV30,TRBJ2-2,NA,CAWDLVRTGELFF,TGTGCCTGGGACTTAGTTCGGACCGGGGAGCTGTTTTTT
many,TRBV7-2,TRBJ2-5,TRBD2,CASSSRGTSGRGKEETQYF,TGTGCCAGCAGCTCTAGGGGGACTAGCGGGAGAGGGAAGGAAGAGACCCAGTACTTC
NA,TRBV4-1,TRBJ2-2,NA,CASSQSTVPTGELFF,TGCGCCAGCAGCCAATCAACAGTTCCTACCGGGGAGCTGTTTTTT
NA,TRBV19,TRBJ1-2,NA,CASMKGFRGYTF,TGTGCCAGTATGAAGGGGTTCCGCGGCTACACCTTC
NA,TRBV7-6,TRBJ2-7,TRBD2,CASNAGTSGIRSYEQYF,TGTGCCAGCAACGCAGGGACTAGCGGGATTCGCTCCTACGAGCAGTACTTC
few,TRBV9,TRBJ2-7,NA,CASSVGVGEQYF,TGTGCCAGCAGCGTAGGGGTAGGCGAGCAGTACTTC
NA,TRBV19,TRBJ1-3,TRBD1,CASRTQQGAAGNTIYF,TGTGCCAGTAGGACCCAACAGGGGGCAGCTGGAAACACCATATATTTT
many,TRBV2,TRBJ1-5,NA,CASSGESNQPQHF,TGTGCCAGCTCTGGGGAAAGCAATCAGCCCCAGCATTTT
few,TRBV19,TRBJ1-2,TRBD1,CASSRTTGGRGGYTF,TGTGCCAGTAGTCGTACCACAGGGGGCCGCGGTGGCTACACCTTC
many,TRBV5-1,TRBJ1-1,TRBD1,CASSLAGQAMNTEAFF,TGCGCCAGCAGCTTGGCCGGACAGGCCATGAACACTGAAGCTTTCTTT
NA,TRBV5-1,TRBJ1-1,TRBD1,CASSSGQGREAFF,TGCGCCAGCAGCTCTGGACAGGGACGAGAAGCTTTCTTT
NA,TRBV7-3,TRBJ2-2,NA,CASGLTLVGAGELFF,TGTGCCAGCGGCTTAACGTTGGTTGGAGCGGGGGAGCTGTTTTTT
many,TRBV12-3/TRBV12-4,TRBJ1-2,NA,CASSLIVAHYGYTF,TGTGCCAGCAGTTTAATAGTAGCACACTATGGCTACACCTTC
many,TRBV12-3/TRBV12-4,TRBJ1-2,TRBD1,CASSTSDRGYGYTF,TGTGCCAGCAGTACATCGGACAGGGGGTATGGCTACACCTTC
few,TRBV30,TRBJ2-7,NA,CAWSVGVEQYF,TGTGCCTGGAGTGTAGGGGTCGAGCAGTACTTC
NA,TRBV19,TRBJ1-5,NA,CASSIVAGGNQPQHF,TGTGCCAGTAGTATTGTTGCGGGGGGAAATCAGCCCCAGCATTTT
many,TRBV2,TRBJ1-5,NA,CASSEGVLGNQPQHF,TGTGCCAGCAGTGAAGGGGTCCTCGGAAATCAGCCCCAGCATTTT
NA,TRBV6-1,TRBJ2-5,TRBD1,CASTLSGGLEETQYF,TGTGCCAGCACCCTATCAGGGGGCCTTGAGGAGACCCAGTACTTC
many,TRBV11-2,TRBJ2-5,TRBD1,CASSYTQDRVETQYF,TGTGCCAGCAGCTACACTCAGGACAGGGTTGAGACCCAGTACTTC
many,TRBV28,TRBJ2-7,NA,CASSVSRASYEQYF,TGTGCCAGTTCGGTATCCAGGGCCTCCTACGAGCAGTACTTC
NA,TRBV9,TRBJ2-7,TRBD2,CASSVGRGGEQYF,TGTGCCAGCAGCGTAGGAAGGGGAGGGGAGCAGTACTTC
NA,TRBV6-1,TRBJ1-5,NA,CASSEKGQPQHF,TGTGCCAGCAGTGAAAAGGGTCAGCCCCAGCATTTT
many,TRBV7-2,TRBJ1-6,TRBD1,CASSLRGQGVHHF,TGTGCCAGCAGCCTTCGCGGACAGGGGGTCCACCACTTT
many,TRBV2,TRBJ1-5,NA,CASSESGRNQPQHF,TGTGCCAGCAGTGAATCAGGGCGAAATCAGCCCCAGCATTTT
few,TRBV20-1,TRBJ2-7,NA,CSAPQPGRQSEQYF,TGCAGTGCCCCGCAACCCGGACGCCAGAGCGAGCAGTACTTC
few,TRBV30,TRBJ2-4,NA,CAWSVGGNKNIQYF,TGTGCCTGGAGTGTAGGAGGTAACAAAAACATTCAGTACTTC
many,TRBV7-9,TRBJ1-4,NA,CASSVSQTNEKLFF,TGTGCCAGCAGCGTATCACAAACTAATGAAAAACTGTTTTTT
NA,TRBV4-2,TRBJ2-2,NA,CASSQGTAGNTGELFF,TGTGCCAGCAGCCAAGGTACAGCGGGCAACACCGGGGAGCTGTTTTTT
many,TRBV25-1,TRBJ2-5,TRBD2,CASSAPGLAGSGETQYF,TGTGCCAGCAGTGCCCCGGGACTAGCGGGGAGTGGGGAGACCCAGTACTTC
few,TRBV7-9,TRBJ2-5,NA,CASSLEGQTQYF,TGTGCCAGCAGCTTAGAGGGTCAGACCCAGTACTTC
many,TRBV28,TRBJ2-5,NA,CASSLGPTMRDQYF,TGTGCCAGCAGTTTGGGACCCACAATGAGAGACCAGTACTTC
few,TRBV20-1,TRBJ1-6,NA,CSARDDNSPLHF,TGCAGTGCTAGAGATGATAATTCACCCCTCCACTTT
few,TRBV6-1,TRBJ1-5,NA,CASISSVEAPSNQPQHF,TGTGCCAGCATCTCCTCCGTTGAGGCGCCGAGCAATCAGCCCCAGCATTTT
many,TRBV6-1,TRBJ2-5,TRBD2,CASSLPSWTRRETQYF,TGTGCCAGCTCGCTACCCTCCTGGACTAGACGAGAGACCCAGTACTTC
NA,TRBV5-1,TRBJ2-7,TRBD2,CASSLSPSGRVDGQYF,TGCGCCAGCAGCTTGTCGCCTAGCGGGAGGGTTGATGGGCAGTACTTC
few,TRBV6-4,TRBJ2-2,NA,CASSNQPGVGELFF,TGTGCCAGCAGCAACCAGCCTGGAGTCGGGGAGCTGTTTTTT